The 25 T cell receptor beta chains in this list originate from one sample, sequenced in a study of T cells in Graves' hyperthyroidism and ophthalmopathy. Using RNA transcripts as the source, TCR beta CDR3 regions were amplified. The HTBI primer set was used in a first-round RT-PCR of the TCR CDR3. TCRdb reprocessed the multiplex PCR reads with MiXCR, giving one entry per CDR3 protein. The sample records 30,000 to 40,000 distinct CDR3 sequences, roughly 49% being singletons. The sample consisted of blood. The receptors come from a woman aged 50 to 60 with Graves' hyperthyroidism that later progressed to Graves' ophthalmopathy.

V gene TRBV19 combines with J gene TRBJ1-1; no definite D call. Germline values: CDR1 LNHDA, CDR2 SQIVND (reference sequence). There are 14 residues in the CDR3. CDR3 bases: TGTGCTAGACCTACGACCATGAGGAACACTGAAGCTTTCTTT. This encodes CARPTTMRNTEAFF.

The chain combines TRBV25-1 with TRBJ2-1, with 10 bases identical to TRBD2. From germline, CDR1 is MGHDK and CDR2 SYGVNS. The CDR3 is 16 residues long. V trimming: 4 bases; J trimming: 13 bases; junction bases outside the gene matches: 16. For the CDR3, the DNA is TGTGCCAGCAGTGCTACCGGGACTAGCGTTTCTATGGGCCAGTTCTTC. Protein sequence: CASSATGTSVSMGQFF.

This clonotype was seen a handful of times. The chain is built from TRBV2 and TRBJ1-5; possible D gene TRBD1, 5 bases. The V end lost 2 bases, the J end lost 7 bases, and 12 bases lay between the germline ends. CDR3 length: 14 amino acids. CDR1 is SNHLY and CDR2 is FYNNEI in the germline V gene. The CDR3 spells CASSEFGGRQPQHF. The CDR3 region has the DNA TGTGCCAGCAGTGAATTTGGGGGGAGGCAGCCCCAGCATTTT.

This clonotype was counted many times. The chain combines TRBV7-3 with TRBJ2-5; D gene unclear. CDR1 SGHTA and CDR2 FQGTGA come from the germline V gene. V lost 4 bases and J lost 2, with 8 bases in between. The CDR3 is 13 amino acids. CDR3 region: CASSSAPQETQYF. The CDR3 bases are TGTGCCAGCAGCTCGGCACCGCAAGAGACCCAGTACTTC.

The chain joins TRBV7-3 to TRBJ2-7, with TRBD1 matching over 12 bases. Germline trimming cut 5 bases from V and 1 base from J; bases unmatched to any gene: 6. The CDR3 sequence is 16 residues long. Germline CDR1 and CDR2: SGHTA and FQGTGA. In nucleotides, the CDR3 is TGTGCCAGCAGCCCCGGGACAGGGGGCAGGTCCTACGAGCAGTACTTC. The encoded protein is CASSPGTGGRSYEQYF.

This clonotype has at least ten counts. The chain combines TRBV2 with TRBJ2-7; 10 bases are shared with TRBD2. This CDR3 contains 15 residues. Germline CDR1 SNHLY, CDR2 FYNNEI. V was pared by 5 bases and J by 5 bases, with 9 bases of the junction left unmatched. CDR3 in DNA: TGTGCCAGCAGTCTTTCTAGCGGGAGTATGAACGAGCAGTACTTC. This gives the protein CASSLSSGSMNEQYF.

Sample share makes this clonotype large. The rearrangement uses TRBV15 and TRBJ2-1; 8 bases map to TRBD2. Germline CDR1 reads LNHNV; CDR2 reads YYDKDF (reference sequence). The V segment lost 5 bases and the J segment 6 bases; nucleotides outside the gene matches: 18. This CDR3 has 18 amino acids. Here the CDR3 DNA reads TGTGCCACCAGCTCTCCGCCCCTACTAGCGGCCCTACCCAATGAGCAGTTCTTC. It encodes CATSSPPLLAALPNEQFF.

Points on this clonotype: The conserved phenylalanine or tryptophan is not found at the CDR3 terminus, so this likely reflects a read error. No DNA is shown, since the ends of the CDR3 on it are uncertain; the CDR3 is the one TCRdb lists. The chain joins TRBV6-2 or TRBV6-3 to TRBJ2-5; the D call in the table, TRBD2, was not verified against the DNA. The germline V gene has CDR1 MNHEY and CDR2 SVGEGT. The CDR3 is 11 amino acids in total, end residues counted. The CDR3 reads CASSFGLAGVT.

Turning to this clonotype: The junction does not match germline at one end; this may be a read error. The V gene is TRBV19, the J gene TRBJ2-2, with a possible D match to TRBD2 (6 bases). The germline V gene encodes CDR1 LNHDA and CDR2 SQIVND (reference sequence). The CDR3 has 16 amino acids. The CDR3 protein is CASSIVSRANTGGLFF. CDR3 sequence (DNA): TGTGCCAGTAGTATAGTAAGCAGAGCAAACACCGGGGGGCTGTTTTTT. Full variable domain (missing parts from reference TRBV19 and TRBJ2-2): DGGITQSPKYLFRKEGQNVTLSCEQNLNHDAMYWYRQDPGQGLRLIYYSQIVNDFQKGDIAEGYSVSREKKESFPLTVTSAQKNPTAFYLCASSIVSRANTGGLFFGEGSRLTVL.

There are many counts of this clonotype. V usage is TRBV5-6 and J usage is TRBJ2-2, with D possibly matching TRBD1 (5 bases). The germline V gene has CDR1 SGHDT and CDR2 YYEEEE. Trimming pared 10 bases from V and 6 bases from J, leaving 13 bases between. This CDR3 contains 12 residues. CDR3 protein: CAVQWGAGELFF. CDR3 bases: TGTGCCGTGCAGTGGGGCGCCGGGGAGCTGTTTTTT.

The chain is built from TRBV18 and TRBJ2-3, with 8 bases lining up with TRBD2. The junction had 9 bases not matched to a gene; V was cut back by 3 bases and J by 1 base. Germline V CDR1 and CDR2: KGHSH, LQKENI. This CDR3 comprises 17 residues. As DNA, the CDR3 is TGTGCCAGCTCACCTACATCAAGCGGGAGACGCACAGATACGCAGTATTTT. Translated, it gives CASSPTSSGRRTDTQYF.

The rearrangement uses TRBV19 and TRBJ2-3, with D tentatively TRBD2 (6 bases). Germline CDR1 LNHDA, CDR2 SQIVND (reference sequence). V dropped 5 bases and J dropped 0 bases, with 9 bases sitting between them. The CDR3 has 14 amino acids. CDR3 DNA: TGTGCCAGTAGTGGACTAAGTAGCACAGATACGCAGTATTTT. It yields the protein CASSGLSSTDTQYF.

This clonotype ranks as medium-sized. V gene TRBV24-1 combines with J gene TRBJ1-5, with a weak D call TRBD1 (5 bases). V lost 4 bases and J 4 bases, leaving 10 bases between the germline ends. CDR3 length: 14 amino acids. The germline gives CDR1 KGHDR, CDR2 SFDVKD. CDR3 in amino acids: CATSERQPNQPQHF. The CDR3 DNA follows: TGTGCCACCAGTGAGAGACAGCCAAATCAGCCCCAGCATTTT.

V gene TRBV7-3 combines with J gene TRBJ2-7; possible D gene TRBD1, 6 bases. Trimming removed 6 bases at V and 5 bases at J, with 14 bases between. Germline CDR1 reads SGHTA; CDR2 reads FQGTGA. This CDR3 has 13 residues. The CDR3 sequence: CASSLARGNEQYF. CDR3 DNA: TGTGCCAGCAGTCTGGCCAGGGGCAACGAGCAGTACTTC.

V is TRBV6-2 or TRBV6-3 and J is TRBJ2-2, with a possible D match to TRBD1 (5 bases). Trimming left V 6 bases short and J 3 bases short, with 14 bases between. The CDR3 spans 15 residues. Germline CDR1 MNHEY, CDR2 SVGEGT. The CDR3 spells CASSPAGPDTGELFF. The CDR3 DNA is TGTGCCAGCAGCCCCGCAGGGCCTGACACCGGGGAGCTGTTTTTT.

The CDR3 protein is CASSPAGGTGNTGELFF. The CDR3 DNA is TGTGCCAGCAGCCCTGCGGGGGGAACTGGAAACACCGGGGAGCTGTTTTTT. V is TRBV7-3 and J is TRBJ2-2; the match to TRBD2 covers 8 bases. The CDR3 loop spans 17 amino acids. After removal of 5 bases from V and 2 bases from J, the junction contained 10 bases not matched to a gene. Germline V gene data show CDR1 as SGHTA and CDR2 as FQGTGA.

Worth noting for this clonotype: A read error may be the cause here, since a much bigger clone is one base away. The chain couples TRBV18 to TRBJ2-7, with unresolved D. The CDR3 loop spans 13 amino acids. Germline lookup yields CDR1 KGHSH and CDR2 LQKENI. CDR3 loop: CASSPATTYEQHF. CDR3 nucleotides: TGTGCCAGCTCACCGGCCACCACCTACGAGCAGCACTTC.

This clonotype was picked up many times. The CDR3 loop reads CSATIRGRKTQYF. The DNA for the CDR3 is TGCAGTGCTACAATACGCGGTAGGAAGACCCAGTACTTC. The chain uses TRBV20-1 and TRBJ2-5; no clear D gene. V was trimmed by 4 bases and J by 6 bases, leaving 15 bases between them. Germline values: CDR1 DFQATT, CDR2 SNEGSKA (reference sequence). The CDR3 extends over 13 amino acids.

This rearrangement joins TRBV7-8 to TRBJ1-2; D perhaps matches TRBD1 (5 bases). The V gene's germline CDR1 is SGHVS and CDR2 FQNEAQ. Trimming cost V 5 bases and J 4 bases, with 14 bases left between them. This CDR3 has 14 residues. This CDR3 reads CASSATELGYGYTF. In DNA, the CDR3 is TGTGCCAGCAGCGCGACAGAGTTGGGCTATGGCTACACCTTC.

This clonotype showed up many times. The chain links TRBV5-1 to TRBJ2-7; D not resolved. V shed 3 bases and J shed 0 bases, with 10 bases lying between them. Germline assignment: CDR1 SGHRS and CDR2 YFSETQ. This CDR3 comprises 14 residues. CDR3 nucleotides: TGCGCCAGCAGCTCACCTGCTAGCTCCTACGAGCAGTACTTC. It codes for CASSSPASSYEQYF.

The chain couples TRBV7-8 to TRBJ2-7; D is possibly TRBD2 (6 bases). The V end was cut by 4 bases, the J end by 6 bases, with 16 bases between. This CDR3 is built from 14 residues. CDR1 is SGHVS and CDR2 is FQNEAQ in the germline V gene. CDR3 amino acids: CASSSSRGGPEQYF. DNA for the CDR3: TGTGCCAGCAGCTCATCACGAGGAGGGCCCGAGCAGTACTTC. Complete variable domain (other parts from reference TRBV7-8 and TRBJ2-7): GAGVSQSPRYKVAKRGQDVALRCDPISGHVSLFWYQQALGQGPEFLTYFQNEAQLDKSGLPSDRFFAERPEGSVSTLKIQRTQQEDSAVYLCASSSSRGGPEQYFGPGTRLTVT.

This clonotype was detected ten times or more. The chain has TRBV5-1 and TRBJ2-5; 12 bases fit TRBD2. The germline V gene has CDR1 SGHRS and CDR2 YFSETQ. J was trimmed by 4 bases and V by 4 bases; bases with no gene match: 5. CDR3 size: 15 residues. CDR3 nucleotides: TGCGCCAGCAGCCCAGGACTAGCGGGACGAGAGACCCAGTACTTC. Its translation is CASSPGLAGRETQYF.

The gene calls are TRBV6-5 and TRBJ2-7; 11 nucleotides match TRBD2. The germline gives CDR1 MNHEY, CDR2 SVGAGI. This CDR3 contains 19 residues. The ends lost 7 bases at V and 3 bases at J; junction bases unmatched: 20. DNA of the CDR3: TGTGCCAGCACTGGGCGGGTTAGCGGGAGGGTCGGGGACGGCTACGAGCAGTACTTC. It yields the protein CASTGRVSGRVGDGYEQYF.

This clonotype appeared many times. The V call is TRBV5-1, the J call TRBJ1-1; 8 nucleotides line up with TRBD1. V trimming: 3 bases; J trimming: 3 bases; junction bases outside the gene matches: 4. Per the germline V gene, CDR1 is SGHRS and CDR2 is YFSETQ. This CDR3 contains 14 residues. The CDR3 here is CASSSGQGYTEAFF. CDR3 DNA: TGCGCCAGCAGCTCCGGACAGGGATACACTGAAGCTTTCTTT.

CDR3 sequence (DNA): TGTGCCACTAAGCTGGGGAGGAGCGATGAAGCTTTCTTT. It encodes CATKLGRSDEAFF. The genes are TRBV2 and TRBJ1-1; D is uncertain. This CDR3 is 13 amino acids long. The V gene's germline CDR1 is SNHLY and CDR2 FYNNEI. Trimming stripped 10 bases from V and 7 bases from J, with 19 bases between.